This TCR beta chain was captured by sequencing in a study of T-cell reconstitution after alpha-beta-depleted transplantation in children. Regarding the study as a whole: After transplant, at about two months, alpha-beta T cells were reportedly derived from several hundred expanded graft clones.

Deletions cut 6 bases from V and 5 bases from J, with 10 bases between. This CDR3 contains 11 residues. The germline gives CDR1 DFQATT, CDR2 SNEGSKA (reference sequence). Unique molecular identifiers were used to barcode this TCRbeta library. MiXCR, run by TCRdb on the PCR reads, gives a single entry per CDR3 protein. The sample lists under 850,000 distinct CDR3 sequences, around 12% seen once, with roughly 0.84% in the top ten. With regard to this clonotype: Its antigen is still unknown.

The source was PBMCs, collected before TCRalphabeta/CD19-depleted stem cell transplant. This rearrangement joins TRBV20-1 to TRBJ2-5; D not resolved. This receptor was identified in a girl aged 2-15 years with congenital amegakaryocytic thrombocytopenia, due to receive a stem cell transplant. In DNA form, the CDR3 reads TGCAGTGCGAGTAAGGGCGAGACCCAGTACTTC. The encoded protein is CSASKGETQYF.